Listed below are T cell receptor beta chains from one sample, sequenced in a study of CD8+CD57+ T cells in acquired aplastic anemia. TCRdb redid the calling of the reads with MiXCR, one entry per CDR3 protein. Of hundreds of thousands of distinct CDR3 sequences in the sample, about 70% were seen once. Sample: sorted CD4+, CD8+, or CD8+CD57+ T cells (not recorded which) from PBMCs. Receptor source: a human donor in good health, serving as a control. The CDR3 runs from the conserved cysteine through the conserved F or W. A D gene is named only where the DNA matches it firmly. Part of the rows lack a size; the others show once, few, many or a class for expanded clones.

abundance	v_gene	j_gene	d_gene	CDR3nt	CDR3aa
-	TRBV7-7	TRBJ2-7	-	TGTGCCAGCAGCTTAGACAGGGCAAACGAGCAGTACTTC	CASSLDRANEQYF
many	TRBV12-5	TRBJ2-2	-	TGTGCTAGTGGTTTGTACACCGGGGAGCTGTTTTTT	CASGLYTGELFF
-	TRBV15	TRBJ2-7	-	TGTGCCACCAGCAGCGACGTGGGGGCTACCTATGGCTACTCCTTC	CATSSDVGATYGYSF
-	TRBV20-1	TRBJ2-7	TRBD2	TGCAGTGCTAGAGATTTTACTAGCGGTTCCTACGAGCAGTACTTC	CSARDFTSGSYEQYF
-	TRBV29-1	TRBJ2-4	TRBD2	TGCAGCGTTGGAACTAGCGGGGGGCGAGCCAAAAACATTCAGTACTTC	CSVGTSGGRAKNIQYF
-	TRBV20-1	TRBJ1-3	-	TGCAGTGCTAGAGTCACCGGAGAGCAGTTATATTTT	CSARVTGEQLYF
-	TRBV5-6	TRBJ1-2	-	TGTGCCAGCAGCTCCGGAGGGGAGCTCCATAACTATGGCTACACCTTC	CASSSGGELHNYGYTF
-	TRBV7-9	TRBJ1-1	TRBD1	TGTGCCAGCAGCCACGACAGGGGGAACACTGAAGCTTTCTTT	CASSHDRGNTEAFF
-	TRBV6-6	TRBJ1-3	-	TGTGCCAGCAGACGAGGATGGTCGGAAATGAGCTCTGGAAACACCATATATTTT	CASRRGWSEMSSGNTIYF
-	TRBV2	TRBJ2-7	TRBD1	TGTGCCAGCAGTGCCGGGACAGGCACATACGAGCAGTACTTC	CASSAGTGTYEQYF
-	TRBV2	TRBJ1-6	-	TGTGCCAGCAGCCTTGGGCAGTTGAATTCACCCCCCCACTTT	CASSLGQLNSPPHF
-	TRBV20-1	TRBJ2-3	-	TGCAGTGCTCCTTCAGGAGATACGCAGTATTTT	CSAPSGDTQYF
-	TRBV12-3/TRBV12-4	TRBJ2-1	-	TGTGCCAGCACGGTACAGTCCTACAATGAGCAGTTCTTC	CASTVQSYNEQFF
-	TRBV20-1	TRBJ1-1	-	TGCAGTGCCCAGGGGATGACTAGCGGGGCTTTCTTT	CSAQGMTSGAFF
once	TRBV15	TRBJ1-5	-	TGTGCCACCAGCAGTGGCAGGCGGGACAATCAGCCCCAGCATTTT	CATSSGRRDNQPQHF
many	TRBV12-3/TRBV12-4	TRBJ1-1	-	TGTGCCAGCGGGCAGATGAACACTGAAGCTTTCTTT	CASGQMNTEAFF
-	TRBV11-3	TRBJ1-5	-	TGTGCCAGCAGCTTCTCGTACGACAATCAGCCCCAGCATTTT	CASSFSYDNQPQHF
once	TRBV7-3	TRBJ1-2	-	TGTGCCAGCAGCTTAGGGACGGAGAACTGTGGCTACACCTTC	CASSLGTENCGYTF
-	TRBV7-2	TRBJ2-1	TRBD2	TGTGCCAGCAGCCCCTTCGAGCGGGGGGGCCCGGGGAATGAGCAGTTCTTC	CASSPFERGGPGNEQFF
many	TRBV2	TRBJ2-5	-	TGTGCCAGCAGTCCCTCTCGAGAGACCCAGTACTTC	CASSPSRETQYF
-	TRBV20-1	TRBJ2-1	TRBD1	TGCAGTGCTATTCCGGGACAGGGGGCCTACAATGAGCAGTTCTTC	CSAIPGQGAYNEQFF
many	TRBV19	TRBJ1-2	-	TGTGCCAGTAGTCGCGGGGGCTATGGCTACACCTTC	CASSRGGYGYTF
-	TRBV7-2	TRBJ1-1	-	-	CASSLGGNTEAFFAFF
-	TRBV7-7	TRBJ2-7	-	TGTGCCAGCAGCTCCAACCCCCCTGGCGAGCAGTACTTC	CASSSNPPGEQYF
many	TRBV4-3	TRBJ1-2	-	TGCGCCAGCAGCCAAGAGTTGGGGGAAGGGACAAACTATGGCTACACCTTC	CASSQELGEGTNYGYTF
many	TRBV25-1	TRBJ1-2	-	TGTGCCAGCAGTGAATATAAACACTCCGTATCGAACTATGGCTACACCTTC	CASSEYKHSVSNYGYTF
-	TRBV20-1	TRBJ2-3	-	TGCAGCGCTAGAGGGGGAAAGGGGACAACGCAGTATTTT	CSARGGKGTTQYF
-	TRBV7-2	TRBJ1-2	-	TGTGCCAGCAGCTTTCCAAGAGGTACCTATGACTACACCTTC	CASSFPRGTYDYTF
once	TRBV25-1	TRBJ2-7	-	TGTGCCAGCAGTGCCAGGCGGCCAGGTAGCCACGAGCAGTACTTC	CASSARRPGSHEQYF
-	TRBV2	TRBJ2-5	TRBD2	TGTGCCAGCAGTGAAGGGCTAGCGGGGGGGCCGAGCTCGGAGACCCAGTACTTC	CASSEGLAGGPSSETQYF
many	TRBV20-1	TRBJ2-3	-	TGCAGTGCTAACCCGCACCGGCCAGGGGACGTTGACGGTACGCAGTATTTT	CSANPHRPGDVDGTQYF
-	TRBV6-1	TRBJ1-2	-	TGTGCCAGCAGTACCGGGACTAGCGGGACTAATGGCTACACCTTC	CASSTGTSGTNGYTF
-	TRBV7-6	TRBJ1-3	-	-	CASSFGTGAYEQYYF
few	TRBV5-1	TRBJ2-7	-	TGCGCCAGCAGCTTGGAAGCGTTCTACGAGCAGTACTTC	CASSLEAFYEQYF
-	TRBV7-2	TRBJ2-5	-	TGTGCCAGCAGCTTAGCATTTCCGGGGGAGACCCAGTACTTC	CASSLAFPGETQYF